A selection of T cell receptor beta chains follows, all from one sample in a study of glioma-infiltrating T cells. TCRdb independently ran MiXCR on the multiplex PCR reads; one entry per CDR3 protein. The data contain about 200,000 distinct CDR3 sequences, roughly a third of them seen just once; the ten biggest clones take up 20% to 25%. Sequences were obtained from glioma tissue, nonneoplastic brain tissue, or PBMCs (not recorded which). The receptors stem from a human donor with low-grade glioma or glioblastoma, undergoing nonglioma brain surgery, or in good health (not recorded which). CDR3s include the opening cysteine and the closing phenylalanine or tryptophan. D genes are given only for firm matches. A clone size is listed for some rows: how often the clone was seen (once, few, many), or a class if it is expanded.

d_gene	abundance	v_gene	j_gene	CDR3aa	CDR3nt
-	-	TRBV28	TRBJ1-2	CAGVGSNDGYTF	TGTGCCGGGGTAGGCTCCAACGATGGCTACACCTTC
-	-	TRBV5-6	TRBJ2-7	CASGLEASYEQYF	TGTGCCAGCGGCTTGGAAGCATCCTACGAGCAGTACTTC
-	many	TRBV20-1	TRBJ2-7	CSATKAQSPYEQYF	TGCAGTGCTACTAAGGCCCAGTCCCCCTACGAGCAGTACTTC
-	few	TRBV4-1	TRBJ2-7	CASSQETYDEQYF	TGCGCCAGCAGCCAAGAAACCTACGACGAGCAGTACTTC
TRBD1	many	TRBV15	TRBJ1-2	CATSRVGQGFGFYGYTF	TGTGCCACCAGCAGAGTGGGACAGGGGTTTGGTTTCTATGGCTACACCTTC
TRBD1	once	TRBV6-6	TRBJ2-5	CASSYQVQGVQETQYF	TGTGCCAGCAGTTACCAGGTACAGGGGGTCCAAGAGACCCAGTACTTT
-	many	TRBV25-1	TRBJ2-5	CASSEWLPRYQETQYF	TGTGCCAGCAGTGAATGGCTCCCCAGGTACCAAGAGACCCAGTACTTC
-	-	TRBV2	TRBJ1-2	CASDRTDYGYTF	TGTGCCAGCGACAGGACGGACTATGGCTACACCTTC
TRBD2	few	TRBV29-1	TRBJ2-3	CSVSPASGRATDTQYF	TGCAGCGTTTCACCGGCCAGCGGGAGGGCCACAGATACGCAGTATTTT
-	many	TRBV7-2	TRBJ2-1	CASSLIPDPYNEQFF	TGTGCCAGCAGCTTAATTCCCGATCCCTACAATGAGCAGTTCTTC
-	-	TRBV19	TRBJ2-1	CAGSIERRRERHVPLYEQFF	TGTGCCGGTAGTATAGAAAGGAGGCGTGAGCGGCATGTCCCATTATATGAGCAGTTCTTC
-	many	TRBV19	TRBJ2-3	CASSIRAGITDTQYF	TGTGCCAGTAGTATCAGGGCCGGAATCACAGATACGCAGTATTTT
TRBD1	many	TRBV2	TRBJ2-3	CASSYTGTGTTDTQYF	TGTGCCAGCAGTTATACTGGGACAGGGACAACAGATACGCAGTATTTT
-	-	TRBV5-4	TRBJ2-1	CASSLDRVPYNEQFF	TGTGCCAGCAGCTTAGACCGTGTACCCTACAATGAGCAGTTCTTC
TRBD2	many	TRBV4-1	TRBJ2-3	CASSQLPGLAGETDTQYF	TGCGCCAGCAGCCAGCTCCCCGGACTAGCGGGCGAAACAGATACGCAGTATTTT
-	few	TRBV12-3/TRBV12-4	TRBJ2-7	CASSPPVPYEQYF	TGTGCCAGCAGTCCGCCTGTGCCCTACGAGCAGTACTTC
-	-	TRBV27	TRBJ1-1	CASRAGGAGIVAEAFF	TGTGCCAGTAGAGCGGGAGGGGCAGGCATCGTCGCTGAAGCTTTCTTT
TRBD2	-	TRBV15	TRBJ2-7	CATRGSIAGSLHEQYF	TGTGCCACCAGAGGATCGATAGCGGGAAGTCTCCACGAGCAGTACTTC
-	many	TRBV24-1	TRBJ2-5	CATSLSPAQGFGTQYF	TGTGCCACCAGTCTTTCCCCGGCACAGGGTTTTGGGACCCAGTACTTC
-	-	TRBV6-9	TRBJ2-1	CASSYPKHGGHNKQFF	TGTGCCAGCAGTTACCCGAAACACGGCGGGCACAATAAGCAGTTCTTC
TRBD1	few	TRBV5-1	TRBJ1-1	CASSLGQGRHTEAFF	TGCGCCAGCAGCTTGGGACAGGGGCGGCACACTGAAGCTTTCTTT
-	many	TRBV6-1	TRBJ2-7	CASSPEGGTGEQYF	TGTGCCAGCAGTCCCGAGGGGGGGACGGGCGAGCAGTACTTC
-	-	TRBV29-1	TRBJ1-2	CSVADARGYTF	TGCAGCGTTGCGGACGCCCGCGGCTACACCTTC
TRBD2	many	TRBV4-3	TRBJ2-7	CASSQDIERDHYEQYF	TGCGCCAGCAGCCAAGATATCGAGCGGGATCACTACGAGCAGTACTTC
TRBD2	many	TRBV3-1	TRBJ2-7	CASSEMNLADLYEQYF	TGTGCCAGCAGCGAGATGAACCTAGCGGACCTCTACGAGCAGTACTTC
TRBD1	-	TRBV19	TRBJ1-1	CASSWQGGRSTEAFF	TGTGCCAGTAGTTGGCAGGGGGGGAGGAGCACTGAAGCTTTCTTT
TRBD2	-	TRBV20-1	TRBJ2-3	CSPRGTSGIGDTQYF	TGCAGCCCCAGAGGGACTAGCGGGATCGGAGATACGCAGTATTTT
TRBD1	-	TRBV19	TRBJ2-3	CASGQGTGDTQYF	TGTGCCAGTGGACAGGGTACCGGGGATACGCAGTATTTT
TRBD1	-	TRBV20-1	TRBJ1-1	CSAREGAMGNEDFF	TGCAGTGCTCGGGAGGGGGCAATGGGCAATGAAGATTTCTTT
-	-	TRBV10-3	TRBJ1-6	CAISERAGRMSNSPLHF	TGTGCCATCAGTGAACGGGCAGGGCGGATGAGTAATTCACCCCTCCACTTT
-	many	TRBV7-2	TRBJ2-4	CASSNPGPKNIQYF	TGTGCCAGCAGCAATCCGGGACCTAAAAACATTCAGTACTTC
-	many	TRBV28	TRBJ1-4	CASTTGAGEKLFF	TGTGCCAGCACGACGGGGGCCGGTGAAAAACTGTTTTTT
-	many	TRBV29-1	TRBJ2-7	CSVEVRQEGYEQYF	TGCAGCGTTGAAGTAAGACAGGAGGGTTACGAGCAGTACTTC
TRBD1	many	TRBV28	TRBJ2-5	CASGQGSYRETQYF	TGTGCCTCCGGACAGGGGAGTTATCGGGAGACCCAGTACTTC
-	-	TRBV12-3/TRBV12-4	TRBJ1-5	CASSVGTPTPQHF	TGTGCCAGCAGTGTCGGGACCCCTACACCCCAGCATTTT
TRBD2	-	TRBV7-9	TRBJ2-1	CASSLGTSGSSVETQFF	TGTGCCAGCAGCTTAGGGACTAGCGGGAGTTCGGTGGAGACCCAGTTCTTC
-	many	TRBV20-1	TRBJ1-5	CSARVGGNQPQHF	TGCAGTGCTAGAGTTGGGGGGAATCAGCCCCAGCATTTT
TRBD2	many	TRBV19	TRBJ2-1	CASSITSVREQFF	TGTGCCAGTAGTATAACTAGCGTTCGGGAGCAGTTCTTC
TRBD1	many	TRBV7-9	TRBJ2-1	CASSLATGGVWFF	TGTGCCAGCAGCTTAGCAACAGGGGGCGTTTGGTTCTTC
-	few	TRBV5-1	TRBJ2-3	CASSLVGRPVGDTQYF	TGCGCCAGCAGCTTGGTCGGGAGACCCGTAGGAGATACGCAGTATTTT
TRBD2	many	TRBV2	TRBJ2-5	CASSSGLAGSETQYF	TGTGCCAGCAGTTCGGGACTAGCGGGATCAGAGACCCAGTACTTC
-	many	TRBV20-1	TRBJ1-1	CSARDIRAQNTEAFF	TGCAGTGCTAGAGATATAAGAGCACAGAACACTGAAGCTTTCTTT
TRBD2	-	TRBV5-1	TRBJ2-1	CASSLGLAGLTSSYNEQFF	TGCGCCAGCAGCTTGGGGCTAGCGGGACTTACAAGCTCCTACAATGAGCAGTTCTTC
-	-	TRBV5-1	TRBJ2-7	CASSLSTSYNEQYF	TGCGCCAGCAGCTTGAGTACTAGCTACAATGAGCAGTACTTC
-	many	TRBV6-1	TRBJ1-2	CASSSRNTGNGYTF	TGTGCCAGCAGTTCAAGGAATACAGGAAATGGCTACACCTTC
-	many	TRBV12-3/TRBV12-4	TRBJ2-5	CASSTGTETQYF	TGTGCCAGCAGTACAGGGACAGAGACCCAGTACTTC
-	many	TRBV6-2/TRBV6-3	TRBJ2-1	CASQRGSRTYNEQFF	TGTGCCAGCCAAAGGGGGAGCAGGACCTACAATGAGCAGTTCTTC
-	many	TRBV20-1	TRBJ2-2	CSANPPTLAGELFF	TGCAGTGCTAACCCTCCTACCTTGGCCGGGGAGCTGTTTTTT
TRBD2	-	TRBV18	TRBJ2-2	CASSPQAPGLENTGELFF	TGTGCCAGCTCACCCCAGGCTCCGGGACTAGAAAACACCGGGGAGCTGTTTTTT
-	many	TRBV28	TRBJ2-3	CASRLSGRGDTQYF	TGTGCCAGCCGCCTGTCGGGGCGTGGAGATACGCAGTATTTT
TRBD2	many	TRBV6-5	TRBJ2-1	CASSYSFGLAGNEQFF	TGTGCCAGCAGTTACTCTTTTGGACTAGCGGGAAATGAGCAGTTCTTC